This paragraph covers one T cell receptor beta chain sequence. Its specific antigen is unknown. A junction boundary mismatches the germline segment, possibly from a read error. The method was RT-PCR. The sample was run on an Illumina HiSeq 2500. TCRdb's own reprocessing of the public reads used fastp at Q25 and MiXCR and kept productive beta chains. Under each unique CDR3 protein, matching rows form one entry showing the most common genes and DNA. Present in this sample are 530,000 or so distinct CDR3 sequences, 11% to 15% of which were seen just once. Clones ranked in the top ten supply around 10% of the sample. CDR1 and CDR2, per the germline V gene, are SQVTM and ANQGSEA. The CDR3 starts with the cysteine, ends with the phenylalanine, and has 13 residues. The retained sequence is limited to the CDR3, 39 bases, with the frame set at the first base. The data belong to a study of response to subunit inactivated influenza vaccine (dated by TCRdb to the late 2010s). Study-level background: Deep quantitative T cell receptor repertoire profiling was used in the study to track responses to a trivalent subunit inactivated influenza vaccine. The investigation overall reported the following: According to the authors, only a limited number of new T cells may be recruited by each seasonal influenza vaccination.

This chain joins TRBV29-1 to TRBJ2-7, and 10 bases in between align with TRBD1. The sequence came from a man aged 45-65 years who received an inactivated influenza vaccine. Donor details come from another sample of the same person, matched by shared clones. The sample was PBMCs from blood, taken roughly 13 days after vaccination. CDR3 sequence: CSVRTGGAYEHYF. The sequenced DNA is TGCAGCGTGAGGACAGGGGGTGCCTACGAGCATTACTTC.